These 2 T cell receptor beta chains originate from one sample sequenced in a study of shared clonotypes between healthy human individuals (dated by TCRdb to about 2020). Library construction relied on the immunoSEQ multiplex PCR assay. This is the immuneACCESS table as TCRdb keeps it, with only in-frame sequences that have V and J called. A part of the clones is gone; compared with another copy, unresolved V genes explain less than half, and the rest is unexplained. The sample contains roughly 2.4 million clones, nearly 97% of them found a single time. The top ten constitute approximately 0.13% of the sample. What was sequenced was naive CD4+ T cells sorted from blood. Read against the paper, the sample's cell subset or site label means: CD45RA+ positively selected. Every receptor here comes from a man between 18 and 35 years old in good health.

For this clone: Other DNA sequences in the sample encode the same CDR3. The chain recombines TRBV29-1 with TRBJ2-5; no clear D gene. The length of the CDR3 is 13 residues. Trimming took off 4 bases at V and 2 bases at J, with 11 bases between the two ends. Germline V gene sequence: CDR1 SQVTM, CDR2 ANQGSEA. The CDR3 spells CSVAPRLQETQYF. The CDR3 bases are TGCAGCGTTGCCCCGAGATTACAAGAGACCCAGTACTTC.

The chain carries TRBV4-1 and TRBJ2-3; D gene ambiguous. V lost 0 bases and J 4 bases, leaving 11 bases between the germline ends. The CDR3 runs to 15 residues. Germline CDR1 reads MGHRA; CDR2 reads YSYEKL. The CDR3 bases are TGCGCCAGCAGCCAAGATACCAGCGTAGCAGATACGCAGTATTTT. Encoded protein: CASSQDTSVADTQYF.